Below are 16 T cell receptor beta chains sequenced from a single sample in a study of graft-versus-host responses after intestinal transplantation. Sequencing used immunoSEQ multiplex PCR; TCRdb keeps in-frame clones, though not all of them. This table holds fewer than 60,000 clones, 70% to 85% found once. No cognate antigen is known for these TCRs. The specimen comprised unstimulated CD4+ T cells sorted from spleen or lymph node cells, sampled before transplant. The receptors come from a human donor who was the organ donor for an intestinal transplant.

The chain has TRBV4-3 and TRBJ2-3; no clear D. Trimming took 3 bases from V and 3 from J, leaving 13 bases between them. This CDR3 contains 15 residues. CDR1 LGHNA and CDR2 YSLEER come from the germline V gene. CDR3 amino acids: CASSQGHYGTDTQYF. Written as DNA, the CDR3 is TGCGCCAGCAGCCAGGGCCACTACGGGACAGATACGCAGTATTTT.

The CDR3 nucleotides are TGTGCCAGCAGCCTTCTAGCGGGGGTCACAGATACGCAGTATTTT. Its protein product is CASSLLAGVTDTQYF. V and J are TRBV5-4 and TRBJ2-3; 10 positions match TRBD2. V lost 4 bases to trimming and J lost 2 bases; unmatched junction nucleotides: 4. Germline CDR1 SGHNT, CDR2 YYREEE (reference sequence). The CDR3 contains 15 residues.

The rearrangement links TRBV11-2 to TRBJ2-1; tentative D call: TRBD1 (5 bases). The CDR3 runs to 16 residues. V was pared by 5 bases and J by 3 bases, with 17 bases between. Germline lookup yields CDR1 SGHAT and CDR2 FQNNGV. CDR3 in DNA: TGTGCCAGCAGCCCCAACCGCATAGGGGTCTACAATGAGCAGTTCTTC. Its protein is CASSPNRIGVYNEQFF.

The chain employs TRBV9 and TRBJ2-3; D gene uncertain. Germline CDR1 SGDLS, CDR2 YYNGEE. The CDR3 contains 14 residues. The V end lost 0 bases, the J end lost 3 bases, and 8 bases lay between the germline ends. The CDR3 here is CASSVGAATDTQYF. Here the CDR3 DNA reads TGTGCCAGCAGCGTAGGGGCAGCTACAGATACGCAGTATTTT.

The CDR3 region is CASSLAPTSGGPRETQYF. The CDR3 nucleotides are TGCGCCAGCAGCTTGGCCCCGACTAGCGGGGGGCCTCGGGAGACCCAGTACTTC. The rearrangement joins TRBV5-1 to TRBJ2-5, with TRBD2 identical over 13 bases. The CDR3 runs to 18 residues. Germline CDR1 SGHRS, CDR2 YFSETQ. V was clipped by 0 bases and J by 5 bases; unmatched bases: 10.

The CDR3 protein is CASSTRTSGRAGDEQFF. The CDR3, as DNA: TGTGCCAGTAGCACCAGGACTAGCGGGAGGGCCGGGGATGAGCAGTTCTTC. This chain links TRBV19 with TRBJ2-1; 15 nucleotides line up with TRBD2. CDR1 and CDR2 from the germline V gene are LNHDA and SQIVND (reference sequence). The V and J ends lost 6 bases and 8 bases, in that order; junction bases with no gene match: 11. The CDR3 loop spans 17 amino acids.

The rearrangement uses TRBV19 and TRBJ2-3; TRBD2 might be the D (5 bases). V was trimmed by 4 bases and J by 2 bases, leaving 7 bases between them. Germline V gives CDR1 LNHDA, CDR2 SQIVND (reference sequence). The CDR3 runs to 13 residues. As DNA, the CDR3 is TGTGCCAGTAGTAAAGGACTCACAGATACGCAGTATTTT. Amino acid sequence: CASSKGLTDTQYF.

This chain joins TRBV7-2 and TRBJ1-1; D uncertain. The CDR3 runs 14 residues. Trimming cost V 2 bases and J 1 base, with 8 bases left between them. Per the germline V gene, CDR1 is SGHTA and CDR2 is FQGNSA. CDR3 sequence reads: CASSLLGRNTEAFF. The DNA of the CDR3 is TGTGCCAGCAGCTTATTGGGTCGGAACACTGAAGCTTTCTTT.

The chain couples TRBV7-9 to TRBJ1-2; tentatively, D is TRBD1 (6 bases). The V end was cut by 1 base, the J end by 4 bases, with 7 bases between. Looked up from germline, CDR1 is SEHNR and CDR2 is FQNEAQ (reference sequence). The CDR3 extends over 13 amino acids. CDR3 in DNA: TGTGCCAGCAGCTTAGTGGGGGCCTATGGCTACACCTTC. Its translation: CASSLVGAYGYTF.

The chain has TRBV7-9 and TRBJ2-3, with TRBD1 matching over 9 bases. V shed 5 bases and J 2 bases; nucleotides not matched to a gene: 5. CDR3 length: 15 residues. Germline V lookup: CDR1 SEHNR, CDR2 FQNEAQ (reference sequence). CDR3 DNA: TGTGCCAGCAGCGCGACAGGGGGGCTCACAGATACGCAGTATTTT. This gives the protein CASSATGGLTDTQYF.

The CDR3 DNA reads as TGTGCCAGCAGCTACCCCGGGGGGGGAGAGACCCAGTACTTC. Translating gives CASSYPGGGETQYF. The chain has TRBV5-6 and TRBJ2-5, with TRBD2 matching 8 bases. V was clipped by 3 bases and J by 4 bases; unmatched bases: 5. The CDR3 totals 14 residues. Germline CDR1 SGHDT, CDR2 YYEEEE.

This chain connects TRBV19 to TRBJ1-2, with D hard to call. CDR3 length: 12 residues. Germline loops: CDR1 LNHDA, CDR2 SQIVND (reference sequence). The V and J ends lost 8 bases and 5 bases respectively, with 12 bases between them. The CDR3 here is CASSKTGYGYTF. DNA of the CDR3: TGTGCCAGTTCCAAAACGGGTTATGGCTACACCTTC.

The V and J genes are TRBV10-3 and TRBJ1-1; D possibly corresponds to TRBD1 (6 bases). CDR3 length: 14 amino acids. The germline gives CDR1 ENHRY, CDR2 SYGVKD. The V end was cut by 6 bases, the J end by 0 bases, with 11 bases between. CDR3 DNA sequence: TGTGCCATCAGGGCGGACAGCCTGAACACTGAAGCTTTCTTT. It yields the protein CAIRADSLNTEAFF.

The chain links TRBV30 to TRBJ2-3; 12 nucleotides align to TRBD2. Unmatched junction bases numbered 0, after V lost 1 base and J lost 1 base. Germline V gene data show CDR1 as GTSNPN and CDR2 as SVGIG (reference sequence). CDR3 length: 15 amino acids. Here the CDR3 DNA reads TGTGCCTGGAGTGGACTAGCGGGAGGCACAGATACGCAGTATTTT. Its translation is CAWSGLAGGTDTQYF.

This chain joins TRBV6-1 and TRBJ2-7; maybe TRBD2 (5 bases). CDR3 length equals 14 residues. V lost 6 bases, J lost 5 bases, and 17 bases lay in between. The germline V gene has CDR1 MNHNS and CDR2 SASEGT. The CDR3, as DNA: TGTGCCAGCAGCCACGACTACCACCTGGACGAGCAGTACTTC. Translating gives CASSHDYHLDEQYF.

The chain employs TRBV30 and TRBJ1-1; D unresolved. This CDR3 is 14 amino acids long. CDR1 GTSNPN and CDR2 SVGIG come from the germline V gene (reference sequence). Deletions cut 0 bases from V and 8 bases from J, with 16 bases between. The CDR3 sequence is CAWSVPHPQKEAFF. The CDR3 DNA reads as TGTGCCTGGAGTGTACCCCACCCCCAGAAGGAAGCTTTCTTT.